The 24 T cell receptor beta chains reported below all come from one sample, sequenced in a study of early stage breast cancer tumors. Sequencing was performed with immunoSEQ multiplex PCR; in TCRdb, only in-frame clones are kept and a portion is missing. The sample contains fewer than 70,000 clones, around 80% of which appear only once. Source material: blood. These receptors were taken from a person in their forties with breast cancer.

The chain links TRBV28 to TRBJ1-2; D not certain. The CDR3 consists of 12 residues. V was shortened by 7 bases and J by 8 bases, with 14 bases between the two germline ends. CDR1 MDHEN and CDR2 SYDVKM come from the germline V gene. The CDR3 region is CASTPGPRGYTF. The DNA for the CDR3 is TGTGCCAGCACCCCCGGGCCCAGAGGCTACACCTTC.

The chain joins TRBV6-1 to TRBJ1-1; TRBD1 might be the D (5 bases). The germline V and J ends were trimmed by 7 bases and 4 bases, with 13 bases remaining between them. Germline assignment: CDR1 MNHNS and CDR2 SASEGT. This CDR3 has 13 amino acids. In DNA form, the CDR3 reads TGTGCCAGCATAAGGGGTCGGCGCACTGAAGCTTTCTTT. Translation gives CASIRGRRTEAFF.

J is TRBJ2-1 and V is TRBV29-1, with 8 nucleotides matching TRBD1. The CDR3 sequence is 14 residues long. In germline, CDR1 is SQVTM, CDR2 ANQGSEA. Trimming at V came to 1 base and at J to 4 bases, leaving 3 bases not matched to a gene. Here the CDR3 reads CSVEGDRQYNEQFF. CDR3 nucleotide sequence: TGCAGCGTTGAAGGGGACAGGCAGTACAATGAGCAGTTCTTC.

The rearrangement uses TRBV19 and TRBJ2-5; D may be TRBD1 (5 bases). Trimming removed 5 bases from V and 5 bases from J, with 9 bases in between. This CDR3 contains 12 residues. CDR1 and CDR2 from the germline V gene are LNHDA and SQIVND (reference sequence). The CDR3 region is CASSGYRETQYF. CDR3 DNA: TGTGCCAGTAGTGGATACAGGGAGACCCAGTACTTC.

This rearrangement joins TRBV6-5 to TRBJ1-1; D call uncertain. The CDR3 covers 14 residues. V was shortened by 2 bases and J by 1 base, with 8 bases between the two germline ends. Germline-derived CDR1 and CDR2 are MNHEY and SVGAGI. Here the CDR3 reads CASSYIGRNTEAFF. DNA of the CDR3: TGTGCCAGCAGTTACATCGGGAGGAACACTGAAGCTTTCTTT.

This chain links TRBV15 with TRBJ2-3; D unresolved. The CDR3 covers 15 residues. The ends were cut back, 0 bases at V and 4 bases at J, with 11 bases in the middle. The germline CDR1 and CDR2 sequences are LNHNV and YYDKDF (reference sequence). CDR3 sequence reads: CATSRDQDLADTQYF. Written as DNA, the CDR3 is TGTGCCACCAGCAGAGACCAGGATTTGGCAGATACGCAGTATTTT.

The CDR3 DNA reads TGTGCCAGCAGTTACTCAGGACAGGAAGGGGAGACCCAGTACTTC. As protein: CASSYSGQEGETQYF. The V and J genes are TRBV6-6 and TRBJ2-5, with 7 bases identical to TRBD1. V shed 0 bases and J 5 bases; nucleotides not matched to a gene: 6. Looked up from germline, CDR1 is MNHNY and CDR2 is SVGAGI (reference sequence). This CDR3 has 15 amino acids.

This sequence joins TRBV7-9 and TRBJ2-6; D may match TRBD1 or TRBD2 (5 bases each). This CDR3 comprises 15 residues. Germline lookup yields CDR1 SEHNR and CDR2 FQNEAQ (reference sequence). V was cut by 7 bases and J by 0 bases, with 10 bases left in between. The chain's CDR3 is CASNPGASGANVLTF. CDR3 nucleotides: TGTGCCAGCAACCCCGGGGCCTCTGGGGCCAACGTCCTGACTTTC.

The chain combines TRBV7-6 with TRBJ1-2; D might be TRBD1 (5 bases). The CDR3 has 13 amino acids. Between the trimmed V and J ends, which lost 1 base and 8 bases, there was a span of 11 bases. CDR1 is SGHVS, CDR2 FNYEAQ, per germline. The CDR3 sequence: CASSLGGTGGYTF. The CDR3 nucleotides are TGTGCCAGCAGCTTAGGGGGCACAGGAGGCTACACCTTC.

The CDR3 sequence: CASSANSATNEKLFF. CDR3 in DNA: TGTGCCAGCAGCGCCAACTCTGCAACTAATGAAAAACTGTTTTTT. This rearrangement joins TRBV7-9 to TRBJ1-4; the D is unclear. Deletions cut 5 bases from V and 0 bases from J, with 10 bases between. CDR1 is SEHNR, CDR2 FQNEAQ, per germline (reference sequence). This CDR3 spans 15 amino acids.

This clone was observed a single time. V usage is TRBV28 and J usage is TRBJ2-7; D might be TRBD1 (6 bases). The length of the CDR3 is 15 residues. Germline assignment: CDR1 MDHEN and CDR2 SYDVKM. Trimming took off 7 bases at V and 4 bases at J, with 20 bases between the two ends. CDR3 protein: CASTLRTVLGYEQYF. The DNA for the CDR3 is TGTGCCAGCACCTTAAGGACAGTGCTGGGGTACGAGCAGTACTTC.

The chain links TRBV15 to TRBJ2-1; the D gene is possibly TRBD2 (6 bases). The CDR3 is 13 residues long. From germline, CDR1 is LNHNV and CDR2 YYDKDF (reference sequence). V shed 0 bases and J shed 10 bases, with 10 bases lying between them. As DNA, the CDR3 is TGTGCCACCAGCAGAGATTTGGGAGGCGAGCAGTTCTTC. Translating gives CATSRDLGGEQFF.

The chain combines TRBV2 with TRBJ2-3; D possibly corresponds to TRBD2 (6 bases). The ends were cut back, 2 bases at V and 3 bases at J, with 12 bases in the middle. This CDR3 comprises 15 residues. CDR1 SNHLY and CDR2 FYNNEI come from the germline V gene. CDR3 region: CASSELGTPTDTQYF. DNA of the CDR3: TGTGCCAGCAGTGAATTGGGGACTCCGACAGATACGCAGTATTTT.

The CDR3 sequence: CAWKRLAGEQYF. The CDR3 coding sequence is TGTGCCTGGAAGAGGCTGGCGGGCGAGCAGTACTTC. The rearrangement links TRBV30 to TRBJ2-7; possible D gene TRBD2, 5 bases. The germline V gene encodes CDR1 GTSNPN and CDR2 SVGIG (reference sequence). The CDR3 extends over 12 amino acids. The V gene lost 4 bases and the J gene lost 6 bases, with 13 bases spanning the gap.

The V gene is TRBV4-1, the J gene TRBJ1-1; D is unresolved. The germline V gene has CDR1 MGHRA and CDR2 YSYEKL. With 0 bases removed from V and 5 bases from J, the gap between germline ends came to 7 bases. The CDR3 sequence is 13 residues long. The CDR3 region has the DNA TGCGCCAGCAGCCAAGATGAAGGGACTGAAGCTTTCTTT. Its translation is CASSQDEGTEAFF.

The chain employs TRBV19 and TRBJ2-7; a possible D gene is TRBD2 (6 bases). CDR1 is LNHDA and CDR2 is SQIVND in the germline V gene (reference sequence). This CDR3 has 17 residues. V lost 6 bases, J lost 4 bases, and 25 bases lay in between. The CDR3 loop is CASSPSSDMRRGYEQYF. As DNA, the CDR3 is TGTGCCAGTAGCCCATCTTCGGACATGCGACGGGGGTACGAGCAGTACTTC.

This chain joins TRBV18 and TRBJ2-2, with no clear D. This CDR3 is built from 13 residues. The V gene lost 6 bases and the J gene lost 0 bases, with 5 bases spanning the gap. The germline V gene encodes CDR1 KGHSH and CDR2 LQKENI. CDR3 sequence reads: CASSRTNTGELFF. In DNA, the CDR3 is TGTGCCAGCTCGCGCACGAACACCGGGGAGCTGTTTTTT.

This chain links TRBV7-9 with TRBJ2-2; possible D gene TRBD1, 7 bases. V lost 4 bases, J lost 0 bases, and 18 bases lay in between. The germline CDR1 and CDR2 sequences are SEHNR and FQNEAQ (reference sequence). CDR3 length: 18 residues. The DNA of the CDR3 is TGTGCCAGCAGCTCTATGGGCAGGGGGGTCGCGAACACCGGGGAGCTGTTTTTT. Its protein is CASSSMGRGVANTGELFF.

The rearrangement links TRBV28 to TRBJ1-4; possible D gene TRBD1, 5 bases. The CDR3 is 12 residues long. The germline V gene has CDR1 MDHEN and CDR2 SYDVKM. V was cut by 8 bases and J by 7 bases, with 11 bases left in between. The CDR3: CASGAGGEKLFF. The CDR3 nucleotides read TGTGCCAGCGGGGCGGGGGGTGAAAAACTGTTTTTT.

The rearrangement joins TRBV28 to TRBJ1-5; D remains unclear. V lost 5 bases, J lost 7 bases, and 12 bases lay in between. The CDR3 covers 13 residues. CDR1 and CDR2 from the germline V gene are MDHEN and SYDVKM. For the CDR3, the DNA is TGTGCCAGCAGTGGGGAGAGGACCCAGCCCCAGCATTTT. Translated, it gives CASSGERTQPQHF. Complete variable domain (other parts from reference TRBV28 and TRBJ1-5): DVKVTQSSRYLVKRTGEKVFLECVQDMDHENMFWYRQDPGLGLRLIYFSYDVKMKEKGDIPEGYSVSREKKERFSLILESASTNQTSMYLCASSGERTQPQHFGDGTRLSIL.

The rearrangement links TRBV29-1 to TRBJ1-1, with no clear D. The CDR3 extends over 18 amino acids. CDR1 and CDR2 (germline): SQVTM, ANQGSEA. V was cut by 0 bases and J by 3 bases, with 23 bases left in between. The CDR3 DNA is TGCAGCGTTGAAGAGACTCTTTTTGACGGCAGGCTACACACTGAAGCTTTCTTT. Translated: CSVEETLFDGRLHTEAFF.

The gene calls are TRBV10-2 and TRBJ1-1, with D unresolved. V lost 2 bases and J lost 5, with 9 bases in between. The CDR3 contains 13 residues. Germline V gives CDR1 WSHSY, CDR2 SAAADI. CDR3 residues: CASSEHGRTEAFF. The CDR3 region has the DNA TGCGCCAGCAGTGAGCACGGACGGACTGAAGCTTTCTTT.

A single count supports this clone. In DNA form, the CDR3 reads TGTGCCAGCAGTTTAGGATCCAGGCCCAATCAGCCCCAGCATTTT. As protein: CASSLGSRPNQPQHF. The chain links TRBV28 to TRBJ1-5; D call uncertain. There are 15 residues in the CDR3. Trimming pared 2 bases from V and 3 bases from J, leaving 11 bases between. The germline V gene has CDR1 MDHEN and CDR2 SYDVKM.

The rearrangement uses TRBV4-2 and TRBJ1-5; D might be TRBD1 (5 bases). The CDR3 contains 14 residues. V was pared by 3 bases and J by 15 bases, with 21 bases between. Germline CDR1 is LGHNA and CDR2 is YNFKEQ. This CDR3 is CASSQGPTAGGLHF. The CDR3 nucleotides read TGTGCCAGCAGCCAGGGGCCCACGGCAGGCGGTTTGCATTTT.